A single sample is the source of the 20 T cell receptor beta chains below, sequenced in a study of blood T cell repertoires in COVID-19. Produced via immunoSEQ multiplex PCR; TCRdb's table is partial and in-frame only. Among 60,000 to 65,000 clones listed, around 76% were seen once. The sample was peripheral blood. These receptors originate from an elderly woman with acute or convalescent COVID-19.

The chain carries TRBV15 and TRBJ1-5, with D perhaps TRBD1 (5 bases). V lost 3 bases and J lost 0, with 6 bases in between. Germline lookup yields CDR1 LNHNV and CDR2 YYDKDF (reference sequence). The CDR3 contains 14 residues. CDR3 residues: CATSRQGSNQPQHF. CDR3 coding DNA: TGTGCCACCAGCAGGCAGGGTAGCAATCAGCCCCAGCATTTT.

V gene TRBV15 combines with J gene TRBJ2-2, with 8 bases that match TRBD2. CDR3 size: 14 residues. V shed 0 bases and J 7 bases; nucleotides not matched to a gene: 1. Germline CDR1 LNHNV, CDR2 YYDKDF (reference sequence). DNA for the CDR3: TGTGCCACCAGCAGAGACCGGGAGGGCGGGGAGCTGTTTTTT. Translated, it gives CATSRDREGGELFF.

The chain employs TRBV18 and TRBJ1-4; 9 bases are shared with TRBD1. Trimming at V came to 6 bases and at J to 6 bases, leaving 5 bases not matched to a gene. Germline CDR1 and CDR2: KGHSH and LQKENI. This CDR3 region has 14 residues. CDR3 protein: CASSLGQGDEKLFF. The CDR3 DNA reads as TGTGCCAGCTCCCTGGGACAGGGTGATGAAAAACTGTTTTTT.

This chain joins TRBV5-6 and TRBJ2-7, with 11 positions matching TRBD2. The germline CDR1 and CDR2 sequences are SGHDT and YYEEEE. This CDR3 region has 15 residues. J lost 4 bases, V lost 4 bases, and 7 bases had no gene match. CDR3 region: CASSHSGRADYEQYF. The DNA of the CDR3 is TGTGCCAGCAGCCATAGCGGGAGGGCCGATTACGAGCAGTACTTC.

The genes are TRBV28 and TRBJ1-3, with D perhaps TRBD1 (5 bases). The CDR3 runs to 14 residues. Germline CDR1 is MDHEN and CDR2 is SYDVKM. V was shortened by 7 bases and J by 4 bases, with 14 bases between the two germline ends. The CDR3 DNA is TGTGCCAGCACACACGGGGGGTCCGGAAACACCATATATTTT. Translation gives CASTHGGSGNTIYF.

The V call is TRBV28, the J call TRBJ2-2, with 10 bases aligning to TRBD2. Unmatched junction bases numbered 4, after V lost 8 bases and J lost 1 base. CDR1 is MDHEN and CDR2 is SYDVKM in the germline V gene. The CDR3 covers 15 residues. This chain's CDR3 is CASSSGRGNTGELFF. Here the CDR3 DNA reads TGTGCCAGCTCCAGCGGGAGGGGGAACACCGGGGAGCTGTTTTTT.

The chain uses TRBV10-2 and TRBJ2-3; tentative D call: TRBD2 (6 bases). The ends were cut back, 4 bases at V and 0 bases at J, with 8 bases in the middle. The germline CDR1 and CDR2 sequences are WSHSY and SAAADI. This CDR3 is built from 14 residues. CDR3 amino acids: CASSASGSTDTQYF. Written as DNA, the CDR3 is TGCGCCAGCAGTGCAAGCGGGAGCACAGATACGCAGTATTTT.

This clone was detected only a few times. This chain connects TRBV9 to TRBJ2-1; TRBD2 aligns across 9 bases. CDR3 length: 15 amino acids. CDR1 and CDR2 from the germline V gene are SGDLS and YYNGEE. With 4 bases clipped from V and 5 bases from J, the junction kept 7 bases outside the gene matches. CDR3 nucleotide sequence: TGTGCCAGCAGCCCGACTAGCGGAGCTAACAATGAGCAGTTCTTC. Encoded protein: CASSPTSGANNEQFF.

The rearrangement links TRBV4-3 to TRBJ2-1, with 7 bases matching TRBD2. The V gene's germline CDR1 is LGHNA and CDR2 YSLEER. The CDR3 is 15 amino acids. J gave up 6 bases and V 1 base, and 6 bases lay outside the gene matches. The CDR3 is CASSQVWASGNEQFF. The CDR3 nucleotides read TGCGCCAGCAGCCAAGTTTGGGCTAGCGGCAATGAGCAGTTCTTC.

This clone was recorded at least ten times. This chain joins TRBV10-3 and TRBJ2-1; 7 bases agree with TRBD2. CDR3 length: 15 residues. V lost 6 bases to trimming and J lost 4 bases; unmatched junction nucleotides: 9. Germline lookup yields CDR1 ENHRY and CDR2 SYGVKD. CDR3 nucleotides: TGTGCCATCAGCGTGCGAAGCGGGGAATACAATGAGCAGTTCTTC. Translation gives CAISVRSGEYNEQFF.

The chain joins TRBV28 to TRBJ1-1; D not resolved. V lost 1 base and J lost 5, with 5 bases in between. The germline V gene encodes CDR1 MDHEN and CDR2 SYDVKM. CDR3 length: 12 residues. This chain's CDR3 is CASSLLRTEAFF. In nucleotides, the CDR3 is TGTGCCAGCAGTTTATTACGGACTGAAGCTTTCTTT.

This clone was seen only once. The V gene is TRBV7-9, the J gene TRBJ1-3; TRBD1 aligns across 8 bases. V trimming: 5 bases; J trimming: 0 bases; junction bases outside the gene matches: 9. Germline CDR1 is SEHNR and CDR2 is FQNEAQ (reference sequence). CDR3 size: 17 residues. The CDR3 DNA follows: TGTGCCAGCAGCATCGGACAGGGCCCCTCCTCTGGAAACACCATATATTTT. The encoded protein is CASSIGQGPSSGNTIYF. Filled out from reference TRBV7-9 and TRBJ1-3, the complete variable domain reads DTGVSQNPRHKITKRGQNVTFRCDPISEHNRLYWYRQTLGQGPEFLTYFQNEAQLEKSRLLSDRFSAERPKGSFSTLEIQRTEQGDSAMYLCASSIGQGPSSGNTIYFGEGSWLTVV.

The J gene is TRBJ2-7, the V gene TRBV5-4; 8 nucleotides line up with TRBD1. Per the germline V gene, CDR1 is SGHNT and CDR2 is YYREEE (reference sequence). The CDR3 has 15 residues. Trimming removed 0 bases from V and 7 bases from J; junction bases left unmatched: 9. CDR3 loop: CASSLVQGASGEQYF. Here the CDR3 DNA reads TGTGCCAGCAGCTTGGTGCAGGGGGCGTCGGGAGAGCAGTACTTC.

This clone was seen only once. This chain joins TRBV6-5 and TRBJ1-1, with TRBD1 matching 9 bases. After removal of 7 bases from V and 12 bases from J, the junction contained 12 bases not matched to a gene. Per germline, CDR1 MNHEY and CDR2 SVGAGI. The CDR3 contains 13 residues. CDR3 region: CASNNPPGQGPFF. For the CDR3, the DNA is TGTGCCAGCAACAACCCTCCGGGACAGGGACCTTTCTTT.

This clone was seen more than once but under ten times. The chain has TRBV7-9 and TRBJ1-5; possibly TRBD1 for D (6 bases). Germline assignment: CDR1 SEHNR and CDR2 FQNEAQ (reference sequence). Trimming left V 4 bases short and J 5 bases short, with 6 bases between. The CDR3 sequence is 12 residues long. CDR3 DNA: TGTGCCAGCAGCTCAGGGGATCAGCCCCAGCATTTT. It codes for CASSSGDQPQHF.

In DNA form, the CDR3 reads TGCAGCGCCCGACTAGCGGGAGCTAGAGATACGCAGTATTTT. This translates into CSARLAGARDTQYF. This chain uses TRBV29-1 with TRBJ2-3, with 12 bases that match TRBD2. The CDR3 sequence is 14 residues long. Per the germline V gene, CDR1 is SQVTM and CDR2 is ANQGSEA. V was clipped by 7 bases and J by 5 bases; unmatched bases: 7.

This clone was counted a few times. The V call is TRBV10-2, the J call TRBJ1-2, with 7 positions matching TRBD1. This CDR3 is 15 amino acids long. Germline loops: CDR1 WSHSY, CDR2 SAAADI. J was trimmed by 1 base and V by 1 base; bases with no gene match: 3. CDR3: CASSEYGTVNYGYTF. Written as DNA, the CDR3 is TGCGCCAGCAGTGAGTACGGGACAGTTAACTATGGCTACACCTTC.

This CDR3 is CASSLPGNEQFF. Here the CDR3 DNA reads TGCGCCAGCAGCTTACCCGGGAATGAGCAGTTCTTC. The chain uses TRBV5-1 and TRBJ2-1; D is unresolved. Trimming took off 2 bases at V and 7 bases at J, with 7 bases between the two ends. The CDR3 extends over 12 amino acids. Germline V gene data show CDR1 as SGHRS and CDR2 as YFSETQ.

The chain employs TRBV7-2 and TRBJ2-7; the D gene is possibly TRBD1 (7 bases). Germline-derived CDR1 and CDR2 are SGHTA and FQGNSA. There are 15 residues in the CDR3. V lost 0 bases, J lost 3 bases, and 12 bases lay in between. In DNA form, the CDR3 reads TGTGCCAGCAGCTTAGCGCGGGACAGACTCTACGAGCAGTACTTC. Translating it yields CASSLARDRLYEQYF. The full variable domain, its missing parts supplied by reference TRBV7-2 and TRBJ2-7, is GAGVSQSPSNKVTEKGKDVELRCDPISGHTALYWYRQSLGQGLEFLIYFQGNSAPDKSGLPSDRFSAERTGGSVSTLTIQRTQQEDSAVYLCASSLARDRLYEQYFGPGTRLTVT.

This clone came up once. V gene TRBV2 combines with J gene TRBJ2-1; TRBD2 agrees at 8 bases. The junction had 15 bases not matched to a gene; V was cut back by 4 bases and J by 7 bases. From germline, CDR1 is SNHLY and CDR2 FYNNEI. CDR3 length equals 17 residues. CDR3 sequence reads: CASSARRAVAGTNEQFF. The CDR3 DNA reads as TGTGCCAGCAGTGCCCGCCGGGCGGTAGCGGGAACTAATGAGCAGTTCTTC.